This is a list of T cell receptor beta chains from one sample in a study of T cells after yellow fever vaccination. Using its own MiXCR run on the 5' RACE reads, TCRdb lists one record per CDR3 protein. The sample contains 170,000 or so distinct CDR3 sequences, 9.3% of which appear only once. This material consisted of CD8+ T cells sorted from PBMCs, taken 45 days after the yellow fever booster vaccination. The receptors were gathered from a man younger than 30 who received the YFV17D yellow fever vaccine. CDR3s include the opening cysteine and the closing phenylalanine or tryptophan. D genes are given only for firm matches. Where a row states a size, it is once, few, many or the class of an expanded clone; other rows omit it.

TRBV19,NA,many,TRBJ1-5,TGTGCCAGTAGTCAAAGGGGTGGACAGATCAATCAGCCCCAGCATTTT,CASSQRGGQINQPQHF
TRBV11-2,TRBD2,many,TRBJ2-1,TGTGCCAGCAGCCCAAATCGACTAGCGGGGGAATGGAATGAGCAGTTCTTC,CASSPNRLAGEWNEQFF
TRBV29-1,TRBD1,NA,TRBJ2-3,TGCAGCGTTGATCCCGGCAGGGGGCTAGGTGATACGCAGTATTTT,CSVDPGRGLGDTQYF
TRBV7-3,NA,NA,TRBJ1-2,TGTGCCAGCAGCTTTTCTTGGGGCTACACCTTC,CASSFSWGYTF
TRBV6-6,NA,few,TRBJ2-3,TGTGCCAGCAGTTACCGGACCCCGGCTAGCACAGATACGCAGTATTTT,CASSYRTPASTDTQYF
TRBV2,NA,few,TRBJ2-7,TGTGCCAGCAGTGAGGCCGAGGCAGTAGGGGGTTACGAGCAGTACTTC,CASSEAEAVGGYEQYF
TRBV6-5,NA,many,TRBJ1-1,TGTGCCAGCAGTTACCGGGGGGCCACTGAAGCTTTCTTT,CASSYRGATEAFF
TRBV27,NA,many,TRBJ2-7,TGTGCCAGCAGTTTATCGTCCGCGTACGAGCAGTACTTC,CASSLSSAYEQYF
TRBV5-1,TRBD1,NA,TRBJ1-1,TGCGCCAGCAGTTGGAGGACAGGTTTCGGAACTGAAGCTTTCTTT,CASSWRTGFGTEAFF
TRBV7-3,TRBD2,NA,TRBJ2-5,TGTGCCAGCAGCTTAGACGGGGGGGCTGGAGAGACCCAGTACTTC,CASSLDGGAGETQYF
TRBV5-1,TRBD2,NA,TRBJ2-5,TGCGCCAGCAGCTTGGGGGGGCTAGCGGGCGAGACCCAGTACTTC,CASSLGGLAGETQYF
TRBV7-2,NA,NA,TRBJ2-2,TGTGCCAGCAGCTTAGACAGACAGGAGCTGTTTTTT,CASSLDRQELFF
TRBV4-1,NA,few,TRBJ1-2,TGCGCCAGCAGCCAAGATCGCAGGGAGGCGCTCTATGGCTACACCTTC,CASSQDRREALYGYTF
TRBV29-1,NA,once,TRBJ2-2,TGCAGCGTTGACTGGGCTGGGAACACCGGGGAGCTGTTTTTT,CSVDWAGNTGELFF
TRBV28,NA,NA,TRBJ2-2,TGTGCCAGCAGCTTAGGGTCTTCGACCGGGGAGCTGTTTTTT,CASSLGSSTGELFF
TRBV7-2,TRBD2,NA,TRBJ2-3,TGTGCCCATCGGGAGGGGGGGCGCGCAGATACGCAGTATTTT,CAHREGGRADTQYF
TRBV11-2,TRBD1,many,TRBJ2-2,TGTGCCAGCACCTCTCCGGGACAGGGGAACACCGGGGAGCTGTTTTTT,CASTSPGQGNTGELFF
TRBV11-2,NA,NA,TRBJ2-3,TGTGCCAGCAGCTCCCGCGGGGGCCTAAGCACAGATACGCAGTATTTT,CASSSRGGLSTDTQYF
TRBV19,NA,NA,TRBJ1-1,TGTGCCAGTAGTCAACAGGGAGTCGTGACTGAAGCTTTCTTT,CASSQQGVVTEAFF
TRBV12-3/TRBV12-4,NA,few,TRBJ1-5,TGTGCCAGCAGCACTCGCCAGGGTGAACAGCCCCAGCATTTT,CASSTRQGEQPQHF
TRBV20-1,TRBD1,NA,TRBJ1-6,TGCAGTGCTAAGAGGGGACAGGGGTGGCATAATTCACCCCTCCACTTT,CSAKRGQGWHNSPLHF
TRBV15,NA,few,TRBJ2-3,TGTGCCACCGCCTGGAGGAGCGGGCCGCAGGATACGCAGTATTTT,CATAWRSGPQDTQYF
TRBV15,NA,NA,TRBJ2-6,TGTGCCACCAGCAAAGGAAAATGGGACGGCAGCTCTGGGGCCAACGTCCTGACTTTC,CATSKGKWDGSSGANVLTF
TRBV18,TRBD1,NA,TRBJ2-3,TGTGCCAGCTCACCTGAGACAGGGGTGATAGATACGCAGTATTTT,CASSPETGVIDTQYF
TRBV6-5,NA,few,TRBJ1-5,TGTGCCAGCAGTTACTCGTTCGTGGATCAGCCCCAGCATTTT,CASSYSFVDQPQHF
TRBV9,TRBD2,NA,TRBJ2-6,TGTGCCAGCAGCCAAGGGGGGACTAGCGGGATTAGCTCTGGGGCCAACGTCCTGACTTTC,CASSQGGTSGISSGANVLTF
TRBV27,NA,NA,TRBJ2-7,TGTGCCAGCAGTCCCCCGGAGGTGGGGGCGGACGAGCAGTACTTC,CASSPPEVGADEQYF
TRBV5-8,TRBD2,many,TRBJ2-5,TGTGCCAGCAGCCCTAGCGGGGGCCCGTGGGAGACCCAGTACTTC,CASSPSGGPWETQYF
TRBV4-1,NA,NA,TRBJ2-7,TGCGCCAGCAGCCCTACGGGGACTCCCTACGAGCAGTACTTC,CASSPTGTPYEQYF
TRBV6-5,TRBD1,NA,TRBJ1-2,TGTGCCAGCGGATACGGGACAGGGTATGGCTACACCTTC,CASGYGTGYGYTF
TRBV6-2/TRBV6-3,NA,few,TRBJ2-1,TGTGCCAGCAGTTACTCACAGAGCTCCTACAATGAGCAGTTCTTC,CASSYSQSSYNEQFF
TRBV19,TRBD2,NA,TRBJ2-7,TGTGCCACCTCCCGGGGGGGGCCCTACGAGCAGTACTTC,CATSRGGPYEQYF
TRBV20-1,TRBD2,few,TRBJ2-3,TGCAGTGCTCTAGCGGGGGGCCGCACAGATACGCAGTATTTT,CSALAGGRTDTQYF
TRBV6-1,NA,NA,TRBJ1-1,TGTGCCAGCAGTGTGCCCGGCCTCATGAACACTGAAGCTTTCTTT,CASSVPGLMNTEAFF
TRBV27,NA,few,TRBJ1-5,TGTGCCAGCAGTTTAAGGGGAACGCAGCCCCAGCATTTT,CASSLRGTQPQHF
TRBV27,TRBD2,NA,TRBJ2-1,TGTGCCAGCAGTTTGTTAGCGGGGCCTACCGAGGGGGAGCAGTTCTTC,CASSLLAGPTEGEQFF
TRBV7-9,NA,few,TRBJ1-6,TGTGCCAGCAGCCGACACGATAATTCACCCCTCCACTTT,CASSRHDNSPLHF
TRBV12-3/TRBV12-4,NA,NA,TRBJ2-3,TGTGCCAGCAGTTACCTGGGAGCAGAACAAAGCACAGATACGCAGTATTTT,CASSYLGAEQSTDTQYF
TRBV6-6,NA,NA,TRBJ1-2,TGTGCCAGCAGTTACTTGCAGGGAAATGGCTACACCTTC,CASSYLQGNGYTF
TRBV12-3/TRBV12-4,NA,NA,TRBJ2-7,TGTGCCAGCAGTCCATTTGGGGGGTCCTACGAGCAGTACTTC,CASSPFGGSYEQYF